Detailed here is one TCR beta chain. This entry is derived from a study of blood T cell repertoires in COVID-19. In the study overall: From T cells, B-cell-depleted T cells, or PBMCs came the material, which was cDNA or gDNA.

The repertoire was sequenced with immunoSEQ multiplex PCR; TCRdb's copy has only in-frame clones and lacks some. The sample holds approximately 60,000 clones, 82% seen once. Trimming took off 2 bases at V and 0 bases at J, with 8 bases between the two ends. CDR1 and CDR2 (germline): MNHNS, SASEGT. The CDR3 is made up of 14 amino acids. The J gene is TRBJ2-7, the V gene TRBV6-1; weak D call: TRBD2 (6 bases). Sequencing was carried out using peripheral blood. This sequence originates from a woman older than 75 with acute or convalescent COVID-19. CDR3 nucleotides: TGTGCCAGCAGTGAATGGGGAGGCTCCTACGAGCAGTACTTC. Encoded protein: CASSEWGGSYEQYF.